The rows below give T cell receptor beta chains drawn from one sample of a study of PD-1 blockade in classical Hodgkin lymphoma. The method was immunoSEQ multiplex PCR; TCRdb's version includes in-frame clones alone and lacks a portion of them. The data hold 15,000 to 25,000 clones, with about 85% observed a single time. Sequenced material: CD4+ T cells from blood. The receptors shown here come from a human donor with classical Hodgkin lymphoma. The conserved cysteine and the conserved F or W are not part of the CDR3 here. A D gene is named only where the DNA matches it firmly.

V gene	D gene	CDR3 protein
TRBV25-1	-	ASSEAGLAYGYT
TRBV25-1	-	ASSEPGGNIQY
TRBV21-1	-	ASSKEDRSNQPQH
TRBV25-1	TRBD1	ASSQGQGRNTEAF
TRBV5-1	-	ASSLDSQEQF
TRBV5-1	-	ASSLEGGNQPQH
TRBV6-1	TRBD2	ASSSGLAGGLEQY
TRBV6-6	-	ASSYTIDKNIQY
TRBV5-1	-	ASRLVLSADTQY
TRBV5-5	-	ASSSELSRSSYEQY
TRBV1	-	TSILQPVTTSTDTQY
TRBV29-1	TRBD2	SGNGVGGLGDTQY
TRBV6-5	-	ASSYAGLNEQF
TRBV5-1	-	ASSPGPTGELF
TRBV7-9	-	ATPDESSYNEQF
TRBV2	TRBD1	ASSEQGPEAF
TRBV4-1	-	ASSQEGPGNIQY
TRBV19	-	ASSIARGSSSNQPQH
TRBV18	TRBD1	ASSTSQDRGRNEQF
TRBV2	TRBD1	ASSGQGPF
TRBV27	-	ASSRLDPTNYGYT
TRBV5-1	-	ASSLGWRGTNTGELF
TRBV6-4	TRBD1	ASRETGIGGYT
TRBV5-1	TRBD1	ASSPGPRGQKDTEAF
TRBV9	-	ASSVDYGELF
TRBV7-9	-	ASSLSLGNQPQH
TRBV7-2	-	ASSLARQRQY
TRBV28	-	ASRTPTGRSYEQY
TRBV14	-	ASSHAGAGEQY